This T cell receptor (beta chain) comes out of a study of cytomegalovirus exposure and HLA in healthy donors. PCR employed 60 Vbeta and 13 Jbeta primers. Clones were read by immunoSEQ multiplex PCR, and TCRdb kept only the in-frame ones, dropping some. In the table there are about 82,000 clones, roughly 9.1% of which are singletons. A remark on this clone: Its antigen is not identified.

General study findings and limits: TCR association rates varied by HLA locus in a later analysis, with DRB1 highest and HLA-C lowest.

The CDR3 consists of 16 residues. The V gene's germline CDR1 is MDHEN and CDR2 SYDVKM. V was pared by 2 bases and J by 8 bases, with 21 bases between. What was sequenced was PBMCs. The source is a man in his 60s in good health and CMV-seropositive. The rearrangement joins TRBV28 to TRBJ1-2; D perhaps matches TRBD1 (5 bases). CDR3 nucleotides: TGTGCCAGCAGTTTACGGGGGACGGAAGGGTGGAAAGGCTACACCTTC. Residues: CASSLRGTEGWKGYTF.